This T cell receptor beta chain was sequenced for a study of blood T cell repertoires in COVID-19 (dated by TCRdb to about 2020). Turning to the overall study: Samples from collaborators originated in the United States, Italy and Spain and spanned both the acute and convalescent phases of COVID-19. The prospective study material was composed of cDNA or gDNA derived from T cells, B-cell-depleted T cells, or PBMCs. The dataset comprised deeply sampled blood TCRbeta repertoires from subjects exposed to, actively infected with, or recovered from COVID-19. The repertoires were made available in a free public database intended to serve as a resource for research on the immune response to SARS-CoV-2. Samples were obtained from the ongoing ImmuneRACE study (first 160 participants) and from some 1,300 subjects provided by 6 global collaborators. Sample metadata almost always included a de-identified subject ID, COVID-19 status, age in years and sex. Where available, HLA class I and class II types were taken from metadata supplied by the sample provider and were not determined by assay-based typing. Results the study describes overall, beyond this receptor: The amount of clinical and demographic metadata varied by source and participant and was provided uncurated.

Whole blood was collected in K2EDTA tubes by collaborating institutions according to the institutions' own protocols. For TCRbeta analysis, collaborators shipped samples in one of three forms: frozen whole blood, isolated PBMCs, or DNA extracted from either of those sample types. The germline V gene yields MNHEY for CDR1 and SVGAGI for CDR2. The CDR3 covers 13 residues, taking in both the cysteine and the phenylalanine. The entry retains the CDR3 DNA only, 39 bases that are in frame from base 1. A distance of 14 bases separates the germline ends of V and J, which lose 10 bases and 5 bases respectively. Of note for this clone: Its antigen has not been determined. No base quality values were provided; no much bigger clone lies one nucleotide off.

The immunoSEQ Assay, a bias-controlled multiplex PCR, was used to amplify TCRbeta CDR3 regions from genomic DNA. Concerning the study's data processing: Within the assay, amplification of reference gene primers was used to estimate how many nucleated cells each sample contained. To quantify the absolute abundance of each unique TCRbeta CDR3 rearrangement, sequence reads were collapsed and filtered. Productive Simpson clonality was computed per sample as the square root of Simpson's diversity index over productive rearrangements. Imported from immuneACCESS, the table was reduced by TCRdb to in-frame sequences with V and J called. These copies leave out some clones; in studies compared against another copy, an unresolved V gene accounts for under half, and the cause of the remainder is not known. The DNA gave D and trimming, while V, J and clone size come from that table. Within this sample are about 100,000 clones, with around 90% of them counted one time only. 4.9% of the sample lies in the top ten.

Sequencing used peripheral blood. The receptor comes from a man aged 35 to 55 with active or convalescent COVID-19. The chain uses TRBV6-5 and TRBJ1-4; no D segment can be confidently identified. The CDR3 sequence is CATRGGRNEKLFF. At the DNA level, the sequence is TGTGCCACACGGGGAGGGCGGAATGAAAAACTGTTTTTT.